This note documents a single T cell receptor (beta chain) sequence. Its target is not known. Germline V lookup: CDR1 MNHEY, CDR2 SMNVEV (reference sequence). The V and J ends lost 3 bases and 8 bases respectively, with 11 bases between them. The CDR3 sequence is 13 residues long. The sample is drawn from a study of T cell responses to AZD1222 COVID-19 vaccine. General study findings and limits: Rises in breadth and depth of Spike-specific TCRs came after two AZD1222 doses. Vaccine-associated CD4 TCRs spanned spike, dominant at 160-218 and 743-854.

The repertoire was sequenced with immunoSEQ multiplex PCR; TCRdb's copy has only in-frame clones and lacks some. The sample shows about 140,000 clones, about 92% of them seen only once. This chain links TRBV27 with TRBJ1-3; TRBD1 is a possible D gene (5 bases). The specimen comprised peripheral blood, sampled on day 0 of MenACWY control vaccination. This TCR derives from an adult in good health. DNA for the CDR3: TGTGCCAGCAGTTTCCGTTGGGGGGACACCATATATTTT. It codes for CASSFRWGDTIYF.